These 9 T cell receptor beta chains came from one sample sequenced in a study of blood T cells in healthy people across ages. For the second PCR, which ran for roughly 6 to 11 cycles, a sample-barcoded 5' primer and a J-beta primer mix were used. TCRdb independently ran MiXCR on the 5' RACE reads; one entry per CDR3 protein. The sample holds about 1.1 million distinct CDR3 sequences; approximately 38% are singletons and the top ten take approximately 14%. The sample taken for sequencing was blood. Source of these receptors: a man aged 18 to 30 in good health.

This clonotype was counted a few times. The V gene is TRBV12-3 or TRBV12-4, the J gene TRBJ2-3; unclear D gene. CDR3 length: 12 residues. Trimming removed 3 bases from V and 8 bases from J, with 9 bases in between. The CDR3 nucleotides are TGTGCCAGCAGTTTGTTGGTCGGTACGCAGTATTTT. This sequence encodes CASSLLVGTQYF.

Written as DNA, the CDR3 is TGTGCCAGCAGCCCAGGACAGGTGGCGAACACCGGGGAGCTGTTTTTT. It codes for CASSPGQVANTGELFF. The chain carries TRBV7-2 and TRBJ2-2, with 7 bases that match TRBD1. This CDR3 contains 16 residues. The V segment lost 5 bases and the J segment 0 bases; nucleotides outside the gene matches: 6. Germline V gene sequence: CDR1 SGHTA, CDR2 FQGNSA. Full variable domain (outside the CDR3, taken from reference TRBV7-2 and TRBJ2-2): GAGVSQSPSNKVTEKGKDVELRCDPISGHTALYWYRQSLGQGLEFLIYFQGNSAPDKSGLPSDRFSAERTGGSVSTLTIQRTQQEDSAVYLCASSPGQVANTGELFFGEGSRLTVL.

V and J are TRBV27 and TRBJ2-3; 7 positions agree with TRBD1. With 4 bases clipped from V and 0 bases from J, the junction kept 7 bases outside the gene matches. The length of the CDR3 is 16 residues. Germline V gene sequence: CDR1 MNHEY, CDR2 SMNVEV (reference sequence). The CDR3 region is CASSSSRTGSTDTQYF. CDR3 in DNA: TGTGCCAGCAGTTCCTCCCGGACAGGTAGCACAGATACGCAGTATTTT.

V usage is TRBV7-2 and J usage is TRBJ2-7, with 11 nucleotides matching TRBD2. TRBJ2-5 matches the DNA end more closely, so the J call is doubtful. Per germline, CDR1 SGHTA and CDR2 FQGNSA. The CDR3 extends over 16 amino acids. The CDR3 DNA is TGTGCCAGCAGCTTATATAGCGGGGGGGCAGGCGAGACCCAGTACTTC. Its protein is CASSLYSGGAGETQYF.

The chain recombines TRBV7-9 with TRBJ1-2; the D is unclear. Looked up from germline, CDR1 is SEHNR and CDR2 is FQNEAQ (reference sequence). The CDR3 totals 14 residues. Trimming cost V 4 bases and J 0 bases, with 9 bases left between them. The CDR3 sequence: CASSSKQPNYGYTF. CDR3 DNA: TGTGCCAGCAGCTCTAAACAGCCTAACTATGGCTACACCTTC.

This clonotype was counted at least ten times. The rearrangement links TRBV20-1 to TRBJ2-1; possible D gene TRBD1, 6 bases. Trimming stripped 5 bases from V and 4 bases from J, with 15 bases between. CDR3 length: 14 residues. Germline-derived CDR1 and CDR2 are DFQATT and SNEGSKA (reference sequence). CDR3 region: CSAQDRPGYNEQFF. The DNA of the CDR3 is TGCAGTGCTCAAGACAGGCCGGGTTACAATGAGCAGTTCTTC.

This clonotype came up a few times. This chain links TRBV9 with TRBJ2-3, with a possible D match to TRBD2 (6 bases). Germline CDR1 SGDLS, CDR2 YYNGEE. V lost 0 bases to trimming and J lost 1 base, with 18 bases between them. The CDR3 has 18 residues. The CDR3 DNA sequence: TGTGCCAGCAGCGTAGATGACGGTGAGACTAGGGGCACAGATACGCAGTATTTT. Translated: CASSVDDGETRGTDTQYF.

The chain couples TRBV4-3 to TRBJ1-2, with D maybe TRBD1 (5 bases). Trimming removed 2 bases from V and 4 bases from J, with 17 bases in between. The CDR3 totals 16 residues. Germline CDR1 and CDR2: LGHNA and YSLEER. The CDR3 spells CASSQFAQGEIYGYTF. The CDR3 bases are TGCGCCAGCAGCCAATTTGCCCAGGGAGAAATCTATGGCTACACCTTC.

The CDR3 nucleotides are TGTGCCAGCAGCCTCCCCGAGGGGCTCATGAACACTGAAGCTTTCTTT. Its protein is CASSLPEGLMNTEAFF. The rearrangement uses TRBV7-6 and TRBJ1-1, with D perhaps TRBD1 (5 bases). The germline CDR1 and CDR2 sequences are SGHVS and FNYEAQ. The CDR3 loop spans 16 amino acids. V lost 5 bases and J lost 0, with 16 bases in between.